This passage covers 3 T cell receptor beta chains from one sample sequenced in a study of blood T cell repertoires in COVID-19 (dated by TCRdb to 2020 to 2021). Library construction relied on the immunoSEQ multiplex PCR assay. The table comes from immuneACCESS by way of TCRdb, which keeps in-frame sequences with V and J called. Part of the clones is missing from these tables; in studies checked, under half for an unresolved V gene and the rest for unknown reasons. This sample is represented by about 250,000 clones; around 82% of them were singletons. 15% to 17% of the sample is taken by the ten largest. Input material: peripheral blood. The receptor set was obtained from a person aged 70 to 79 with COVID-19, enrolled during active disease.

This chain uses TRBV14 with TRBJ2-1, with TRBD1 matching 9 bases. Germline CDR1 and CDR2: SGHDN and FVKESK. This CDR3 contains 18 residues. V shed 4 bases, J shed 1 base, and the junction held 11 bases outside the gene matches. CDR3 region: CASSPPTRGTGSYNEQFF. Here the CDR3 DNA reads TGTGCCAGCAGCCCCCCAACGCGGGGGACAGGGTCCTACAATGAGCAGTTCTTC.

Points on this clone: The sample carries other DNA sequences with the same CDR3. The CDR3 loop is CASSFSGNTEAFF. CDR3 coding DNA: TGTGCCAGCAGTTTCTCAGGGAACACTGAAGCTTTCTTT. This sequence joins TRBV11-2 and TRBJ1-1; unclear D gene. CDR3 length: 13 residues. The germline V gene encodes CDR1 SGHAT and CDR2 FQNNGV. Trimming removed 6 bases from V and 1 base from J, with 9 bases in between.

This clone was detected a few times. This sequence joins TRBV7-2 and TRBJ2-5, with 9 nucleotides matching TRBD2. Losses at the gene ends were 3 bases for V and 5 bases for J; bases not matched to a gene: 16. In germline, CDR1 is SGHTA, CDR2 FQGNSA. The CDR3 contains 18 residues. CDR3 in amino acids: CASSFPPHSGGGGETQYF. The DNA for the CDR3 is TGTGCCAGCAGCTTCCCTCCTCATAGCGGGGGAGGGGGGGAGACCCAGTACTTC.